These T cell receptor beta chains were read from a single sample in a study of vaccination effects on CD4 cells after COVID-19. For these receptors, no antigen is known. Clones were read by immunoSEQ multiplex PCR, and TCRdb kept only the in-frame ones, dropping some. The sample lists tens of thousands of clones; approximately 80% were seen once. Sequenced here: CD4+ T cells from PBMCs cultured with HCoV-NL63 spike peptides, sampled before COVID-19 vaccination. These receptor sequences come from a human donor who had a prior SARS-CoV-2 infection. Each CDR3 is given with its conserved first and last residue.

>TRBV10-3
CAISWDRGDSGNTIYF
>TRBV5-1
CASSLEWGQETQYF
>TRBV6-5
CASRAGGALKWAFF
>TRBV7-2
CASSPQTATNEKLFF
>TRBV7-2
CASSSSVNTGELFF
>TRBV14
CASSQSGALRQYF
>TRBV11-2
CASSRNGGPQSAGNSPLHF
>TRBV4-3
CASSQAGGVAEAFF
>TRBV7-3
CASSLTLQGDGYTF
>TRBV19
CASNIPGQGNIQYF
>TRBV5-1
CASSLWLTGSYEQYF
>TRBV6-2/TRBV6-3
CASSHGLKDTQYF
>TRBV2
CASSDQAVREQFF
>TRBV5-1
CASSLAPGGGTGELFF
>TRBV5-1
CASSLGPRTSYEQYF
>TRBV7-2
CASSRPGGLSGEQYF
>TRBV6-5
CASSYSGTYYEQYF
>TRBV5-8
CASSLDDRDTEAFF
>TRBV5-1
CAAKEGGGSTDTQYF
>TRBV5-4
CASSHLGRTETDTQYF
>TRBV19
CASMGDSGNTIYF
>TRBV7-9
CASSSGGGSDVSEKLFF
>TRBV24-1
CATSDTRLGYLNEQFF